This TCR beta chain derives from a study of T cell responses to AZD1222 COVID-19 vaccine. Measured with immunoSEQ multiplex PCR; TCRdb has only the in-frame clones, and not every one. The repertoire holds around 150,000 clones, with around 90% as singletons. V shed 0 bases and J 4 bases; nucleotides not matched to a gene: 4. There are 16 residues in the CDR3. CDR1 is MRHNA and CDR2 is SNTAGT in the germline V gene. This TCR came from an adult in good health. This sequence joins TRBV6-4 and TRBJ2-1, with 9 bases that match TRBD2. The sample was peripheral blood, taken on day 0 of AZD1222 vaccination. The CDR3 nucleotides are TGTGCCAGCAGTGACTCCGCTAGCGGGGTATACAATGAGCAGTTCTTC. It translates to CASSDSASGVYNEQFF.